Listed here are 20 T cell receptor beta chains from one sample, sequenced in a study of Ad26.COV2.S vaccination and SARS-CoV-2 variants. Noted treatment: some 20 received Ad26.COV2.S at low or high dose, single or two shots; about 5 received placebo; per-sample allocation not given. Sampling took place 63 days after the first vaccine or placebo injection. Produced via immunoSEQ multiplex PCR; TCRdb's table is partial and in-frame only. This sample yields a few hundred thousand clones, of which around 89% are seen a single time; 3.6% belongs to the top ten. This material consisted of peripheral blood, taken in a trial of Ad26.COV2.S vaccine versus placebo. Every receptor here comes from a person aged 18-60 years who received the Ad26.COV2.S COVID-19 vaccine or a placebo.

A few counts support this clone. Here the CDR3 reads CASSIPGQTDTQYF. In DNA form, the CDR3 reads TGTGCCAGTAGTATCCCCGGACAGACAGATACGCAGTATTTT. The rearrangement uses TRBV19 and TRBJ2-3; possibly TRBD1 for D (6 bases). V lost 3 bases to trimming and J lost 3 bases, with 10 bases between them. The germline V gene has CDR1 LNHDA and CDR2 SQIVND (reference sequence). The CDR3 is 14 amino acids.

The rearrangement links TRBV29-1 to TRBJ1-1; 7 nucleotides match TRBD1. The germline CDR1 and CDR2 sequences are SQVTM and ANQGSEA. There are 13 residues in the CDR3. V gave up 4 bases and J gave up 5 bases; unmatched junction bases: 7. In DNA, the CDR3 is TGCAGCGTTGTCGGGGACAGTCGTACTGAAGCTTTCTTT. This gives the protein CSVVGDSRTEAFF.

This clone has only one observation. The chain's CDR3 is CASSFSGNSYEQYF. The DNA for the CDR3 is TGTGCCAGCAGCTTCTCGGGAAACTCCTACGAGCAGTACTTC. This chain uses TRBV7-2 with TRBJ2-7, with D perhaps TRBD2 (5 bases). Trimming removed 3 bases at V and 0 bases at J, with 9 bases between. Germline V gene lookup returns CDR1 SGHTA and CDR2 FQGNSA. The CDR3 consists of 14 residues.

The CDR3 sequence is CATRGPSGTGELFF. The CDR3 coding sequence is TGTGCCACCAGGGGGCCATCGGGGACCGGGGAGCTGTTTTTT. The rearrangement joins TRBV24-1 to TRBJ2-2, with D perhaps TRBD1 or TRBD2 (5 bases each). This CDR3 is built from 14 residues. The V gene's germline CDR1 is KGHDR and CDR2 SFDVKD. V was pared by 7 bases and J by 5 bases, with 13 bases between.

The genes are TRBV28 and TRBJ2-3; TRBD2 matches at 10 bases. This CDR3 has 15 residues. Germline V CDR1 and CDR2: MDHEN, SYDVKM. With V trimmed by 9 bases and J by 1 base, 7 bases remained unmatched. The CDR3 bases are TGTGCCAGTCACCAAGCGGGGGGGCGCACAGATACGCAGTATTTT. Its protein product is CASHQAGGRTDTQYF.

This clone was seen just once. Other DNA sequences in the sample encode the same CDR3. J is TRBJ2-3 and V is TRBV4-3; D gene ambiguous. CDR1 LGHNA and CDR2 YSLEER come from the germline V gene. Trimming shortened V by 0 bases and J by 6 bases, and 7 bases separated the two germline ends. The CDR3 contains 13 residues. The CDR3 region has the DNA TGCGCCAGCAGCCAAGAACGGCGGGATACGCAGTATTTT. Translation gives CASSQERRDTQYF.

The rearrangement joins TRBV2 to TRBJ2-7; 8 bases map to TRBD1. The CDR3 loop spans 18 amino acids. The germline CDR1 and CDR2 sequences are SNHLY and FYNNEI. The V gene end was trimmed by 6 bases and the J gene end by 1 base; junction bases not matched to a gene: 17. CDR3 loop: CASRGHTGTGEGSYEQYF. CDR3 nucleotides: TGTGCCAGCAGAGGACACACTGGGACAGGCGAGGGGTCCTACGAGCAGTACTTC.

The chain uses TRBV11-1 and TRBJ2-7; 10 bases line up with TRBD2. The CDR3 sequence is 15 residues long. Germline assignment: CDR1 SGHAT and CDR2 FQDESV (reference sequence). Trimming took 5 bases from V and 0 from J; bases not matched to a gene: 4. In DNA, the CDR3 is TGTGCCAGCAGCACCCGGACTAGCGGCTCCTACGAGCAGTACTTC. Amino acid sequence: CASSTRTSGSYEQYF.

The chain couples TRBV13 to TRBJ2-2; D not resolved. Per the germline V gene, CDR1 is PRHDT and CDR2 is FYEKMQ (reference sequence). V was trimmed by 4 bases and J by 5 bases, leaving 11 bases between them. This CDR3 spans 14 amino acids. CDR3 nucleotides: TGTGCCAGCAGCTCCCGTATTGGAACCGGGGAGCTGTTTTTT. Its protein product is CASSSRIGTGELFF.

The rearrangement joins TRBV30 to TRBJ1-4; D remains unclear. CDR1 and CDR2 (germline): GTSNPN, SVGIG (reference sequence). V shed 1 base and J shed 2 bases, with 11 bases lying between them. This CDR3 has 15 amino acids. The CDR3, as DNA: TGTGCCTGGAGTGGACGGCCTTTTACTAATGAAAAACTGTTTTTT. Protein sequence: CAWSGRPFTNEKLFF. The full variable domain, in which reference TRBV30 and TRBJ1-4 provide the parts outside the CDR3, is SQTIHQWPATLVQPVGSPLSLECTVEGTSNPNLYWYRQAAGRGLQLLFYSVGIGQISSEVPQNLSASRPQDRQFILSSKKLLLSDSGFYLCAWSGRPFTNEKLFFGSGTQLSVL.

The chain is built from TRBV7-2 and TRBJ2-1, with TRBD2 matching over 7 bases. The V and J ends lost 2 bases and 7 bases, in that order; junction bases with no gene match: 8. The germline CDR1 and CDR2 sequences are SGHTA and FQGNSA. This CDR3 is built from 15 residues. Here the CDR3 reads CASSLLGGGTNEQFF. The CDR3 DNA follows: TGTGCCAGCAGCTTATTGGGCGGGGGTACTAATGAGCAGTTCTTC.

CDR3 amino acids: CASSVLNQPQHF. CDR3 DNA sequence: TGTGCCAGCAGCGTTCTCAATCAGCCCCAGCATTTT. V usage is TRBV7-9 and J usage is TRBJ1-5; D remains unclear. The CDR3 runs to 12 residues. Per germline, CDR1 SEHNR and CDR2 FQNEAQ (reference sequence). V was clipped by 5 bases and J by 3 bases, with 5 bases between them.

The J gene is TRBJ1-2, the V gene TRBV19, with TRBD1 matching 9 bases. Germline V lookup: CDR1 LNHDA, CDR2 SQIVND (reference sequence). Trimming took 8 bases from V and 0 from J; bases not matched to a gene: 13. The CDR3 runs to 17 residues. Written as DNA, the CDR3 is TGTGCCAGTCAGCACCCGGGACAGGGACTTTCTAACTATGGCTACACCTTC. Translated, it gives CASQHPGQGLSNYGYTF.

The chain joins TRBV11-2 to TRBJ2-7; D not certain. The CDR3 sequence is 14 residues long. Germline CDR1 is SGHAT and CDR2 is FQNNGV. V lost 5 bases and J 4 bases, leaving 15 bases between the germline ends. The CDR3 reads CASSDRPFYYEQYF. The CDR3 nucleotides read TGTGCCAGCAGCGACCGCCCTTTTTATTACGAGCAGTACTTC.

This rearrangement joins TRBV19 to TRBJ2-7; D might be TRBD1 (6 bases). V shed 5 bases and J shed 3 bases, with 14 bases lying between them. CDR3 size: 14 residues. Germline CDR1 is LNHDA and CDR2 is SQIVND (reference sequence). The CDR3 DNA reads TGTGCCAGTAGTGAACGGACAGTAAACTACGAGCAGTACTTC. Translating it yields CASSERTVNYEQYF.

As for this clone: This sample includes further DNA sequences coding for the same CDR3. The chain combines TRBV18 with TRBJ1-2; D uncertain. Germline loops: CDR1 KGHSH, CDR2 LQKENI. Between the trimmed V and J ends, which lost 6 bases and 0 bases, there was a span of 8 bases. CDR3 size: 13 residues. The CDR3 sequence is CASSPTANYGYTF. CDR3 DNA: TGTGCCAGCTCGCCTACAGCTAACTATGGCTACACCTTC.

As for this clone: Other DNA sequences in this sample translate to the same CDR3. This sequence joins TRBV5-1 and TRBJ1-2; no clear D. V was pared by 0 bases and J by 2 bases, with 5 bases between. This CDR3 contains 13 residues. Germline CDR1 is SGHRS and CDR2 is YFSETQ. CDR3 loop: CASSLGQNYGYTF. DNA of the CDR3: TGCGCCAGCAGCTTGGGACAAAACTATGGCTACACCTTC.

The V call is TRBV7-9, the J call TRBJ2-7; D tentatively fits TRBD1 or TRBD2 (5 bases each). The V and J ends lost 8 bases and 7 bases respectively, with 18 bases between them. CDR3 size: 13 residues. Germline CDR1 SEHNR, CDR2 FQNEAQ (reference sequence). The CDR3 reads CASGPRGTREQYF. CDR3 DNA: TGTGCCAGCGGGCCCCGGGGCACCCGGGAGCAGTACTTC.

The chain is built from TRBV10-2 and TRBJ1-1; the D is unclear. V gave up 5 bases and J gave up 5 bases, with 18 bases separating them. Germline CDR1 and CDR2: WSHSY and SAAADI. The length of the CDR3 is 15 residues. The CDR3 nucleotides are TGCGCCAGCAGTCCCAAATTACAGCTACAGACTGAAGCTTTCTTT. This sequence encodes CASSPKLQLQTEAFF.

The rearrangement uses TRBV19 and TRBJ2-1; the match to TRBD1 covers 12 bases. Germline-derived CDR1 and CDR2 are LNHDA and SQIVND (reference sequence). The CDR3 is 13 residues long. The V segment lost 6 bases and the J segment 9 bases; nucleotides outside the gene matches: 3. CDR3 DNA: TGTGCCAGTAGAGGGACAGGGGGCTTTGAGCAGTTCTTC. It codes for CASRGTGGFEQFF.